This T cell receptor beta chain comes out of a study of T cell changes during pregnancy in multiple sclerosis. V lost 0 bases and J lost 0, with 8 bases in between. The germline gives CDR1 KGHSH, CDR2 LQKENI. This CDR3 contains 16 residues. This clone was observed a few times. This table comes from immunoSEQ multiplex PCR, and its TCRdb copy is limited to in-frame clones, with some not included. This table holds some 35,000 clones, around 90% found once. Sequencing used CD4+ T cells from peripheral blood mononuclear cells, obtained after pregnancy. This TCR was sampled from a female donor in good health, enrolled as a control in a pregnancy study. The chain couples TRBV18 to TRBJ2-2; D is unresolved. The CDR3 spells CASSPPAFANTGELFF. In nucleotides, the CDR3 is TGTGCCAGCTCACCACCAGCATTCGCGAACACCGGGGAGCTGTTTTTT. The full variable domain, completed using reference TRBV18 and TRBJ2-2, is NAGVMQNPRHLVRRRGQEARLRCSPMKGHSHVYWYRQLPEEGLKFMVYLQKENIIDESGMPKERFSAEFPKEGPSILRIQQVVRGDSAAYFCASSPPAFANTGELFFGEGSRLTVL.